Listed below are T cell receptor beta chains from one sample, sequenced in a study of blood T cell repertoires in COVID-19. Data came from immunoSEQ multiplex PCR; TCRdb stores just in-frame clones and leaves some out. The data contain around 270,000 clones, approximately 90% of them singletons. Sequencing input: peripheral blood. The receptors originated from a man aged 35-49 years with acute or convalescent COVID-19. Both conserved end residues are part of each CDR3. Fields, in order: J gene, V gene, clone size, CDR3 protein. Size values are once, few and many counts, or a class for expanded clones, and some rows have none.

TRBJ1-6,TRBV30,NA,CAWDRGHRNSPLHF
TRBJ1-2,TRBV3-1/TRBV3-2,NA,CASSLTDGRDGYTF
TRBJ1-5,TRBV6-1,NA,CASSEAGGGYQPQHF
TRBJ1-1,TRBV2,NA,CASSSTGTGSGEAFF
TRBJ1-1,TRBV5-1,NA,CASSPDGTGGLIEAFF
TRBJ1-3,TRBV2,NA,CASRDRAGGNTIYF
TRBJ2-1,TRBV18,NA,CASSRTGREQFF
TRBJ2-1,TRBV7-2,few,CASSLARDNEQFF
TRBJ1-6,TRBV11-2,NA,CASSTLRQGNSPLHF
TRBJ2-7,TRBV24-1,NA,CATSDRGARYEQYF
TRBJ1-6,TRBV18,NA,CASSPETVNSPLHF
TRBJ1-1,TRBV11-3,once,CATPRNTEAFF
TRBJ1-2,TRBV2,NA,CASSVDNPNYGYTF
TRBJ1-1,TRBV7-9,once,CASSLLGWDTEAFF
TRBJ2-3,TRBV2,once,CASSEVQVGDTQYF
TRBJ2-7,TRBV5-1,NA,CASSLQGAEQYF
TRBJ1-1,TRBV5-1,NA,CASSLWEFMNTEAFF
TRBJ2-7,TRBV6-1,NA,CASSEQTGWYYEQYF
TRBJ2-7,TRBV5-1,NA,CASSLEGTYEQYF
TRBJ1-5,TRBV19,NA,CASSPGPGGGQPQHF
TRBJ1-1,TRBV5-4,NA,CASSPGTVLNTEAFF
TRBJ2-1,TRBV12-5,NA,CASGLEGSGGDEQFF
TRBJ2-1,TRBV30,once,CAYQDSDEQFF